The source of this T cell receptor (beta chain) is a study of vaccination and CD4 T cells after COVID-19. Study details: Typically, post-vaccine samples were obtained a median around 72 days after dose two, within a range of 14 to 241.

Overall study results and limits: SARS-CoV-2-reactive clonotype medians increased from about 20 to 38, not significantly. Looking at convalescent patients, 304 of their 307 vaccine-specific clones were spike mono-reactive.

Treatment of the sample: roughly 10-day PBMC culture with coronavirus spike peptide pools or control peptides (ViraFEST assay). ViraFEST used peptide pools to expand antigen-specific T cells before TCR sequencing. Sequencing of the DNA from cultured CD4+ T cells was carried out with the Oncomine TCR Beta short-read assay. TCRdb analysed the PCR reads with MiXCR anew, one entry per CDR3 protein. The sample includes roughly 18,000 distinct CDR3 sequences, approximately 52% of them seen just once. V was clipped by 6 bases and J by 1 base; unmatched bases: 4. CDR1 is MNHNS, CDR2 SASEGT, per germline. The CDR3 spans 15 residues. This clonotype appeared a few times. No antigen is known for it.

The rearrangement uses TRBV6-1 and TRBJ1-5, with TRBD1 identical over 9 bases. Specimen: CD4+ T cells from blood, cultured in vitro. This TCR came from a human donor who had recovered from COVID-19. Written as DNA, the CDR3 is TGTGCCAGCAGGGAGGACAGGGGCAGCAATCAGCCCCAGCATTTT. Its translation is CASREDRGSNQPQHF.